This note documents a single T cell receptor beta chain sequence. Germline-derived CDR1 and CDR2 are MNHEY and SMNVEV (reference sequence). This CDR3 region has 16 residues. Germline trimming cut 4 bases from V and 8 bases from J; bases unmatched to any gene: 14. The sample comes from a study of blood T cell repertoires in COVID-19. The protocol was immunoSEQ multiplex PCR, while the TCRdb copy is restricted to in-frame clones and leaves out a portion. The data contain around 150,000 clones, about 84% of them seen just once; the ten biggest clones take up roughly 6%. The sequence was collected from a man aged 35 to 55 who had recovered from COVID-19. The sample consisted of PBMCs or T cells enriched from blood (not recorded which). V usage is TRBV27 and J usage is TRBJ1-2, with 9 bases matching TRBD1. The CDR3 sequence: CASSSKGRQGGFGYTF. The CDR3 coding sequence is TGTGCCAGCAGTTCGAAAGGGAGACAGGGGGGCTTCGGCTACACCTTC.